What follows describes a single T cell receptor (beta chain). No antigen is known for it. No clone much larger than this one lies a single base away; base qualities are absent. This entry comes from a study of cytomegalovirus exposure and HLA in healthy donors (dated by TCRdb to about 2017). Regarding the study in general: According to a later analysis, one platform produced both the 120 validation repertoires and the roughly 640 repertoires of the first cohort. In addition to the first cohort of 666 subjects, a separate validation cohort of 120 different subjects was used. The aim of the study was to test whether cataloging public T cell receptors could identify signatures of past pathogen exposure. To predict cytomegalovirus infection status, the study combined high-throughput TCR immunosequencing, statistical association of individual TCRs with disease status, and machine learning. Overall study outcomes, separate from this receptor: Of the cluster scores, about 94% were above 0 in a later analysis, which found that TCRs clustered in the first cohort also tended to co-occur in the 90 to 150 validation repertoires. According to the authors, the approach could potentially be generalized to other disease states and immunological phenotypes. Cytomegalovirus status was reported to be diagnosed by the classifier with high specificity and sensitivity in both the original and validation cohorts. A later analysis had no HLA typing for the validation cohort, so co-occurrence there was scored across all 130 or so repertoires. The study gave a list of roughly 150 TCR beta chains associated with cytomegalovirus. While some public TCRs were present in many individuals, most TCR sequences turned up only very rarely across donors. In vitro tests confirmed that three of the cytomegalovirus-associated TCR beta chains recognize cytomegalovirus antigens.

The CDR3 runs 15 residues from the cysteine to the phenylalanine. Only CDR3 DNA is held: 45 bases, read in frame from base 1. CDR1 and CDR2 were assigned from the germline V gene (reference sequence) as GTSNPN and SVGIG. Trimming removed 3 bases from V and 6 bases from J; the gene matches leave 7 bases unexplained. The donors were included in the validation cohort of 90 to 150 subjects, a group kept apart from the approximately 700-subject first cohort. The library came from the immunoSEQ multiplex PCR assay. Processing in the source paper ran as follows. A statistical classification framework was developed to diagnose cytomegalovirus status using the catalog of TCR beta chain sequences. The table was pulled from immuneACCESS by TCRdb, which kept in-frame rearrangements only. Such tables lose some clones; where checked, under half of the loss comes from unresolved V genes, and the rest has no known cause. For V, J and clone size, that table is used; D and trimming come from the DNA. The sample profile shows over 110,000 clones; roughly nine tenths of them were found once. The ten top clones hold about 2.7% of the sample.

The sequenced sample consisted of PBMCs. The sequence is built from TRBV30 and TRBJ2-1; TRBD2 agrees with 11 junctional bases. The sequence derives from a man aged 18 to 29 in good health and CMV-seronegative. The nucleotide sequence is given as TGTGCCTGGAGCGAACTAGCGGGAGTTGGCAATGAGCAGTTCTTC. Translated, this is CAWSELAGVGNEQFF.